The source of this T cell receptor (beta chain) is a study of T cell responses to AZD1222 COVID-19 vaccine. The sample holds many counts of this clone. Repertoires were generated with immunoSEQ multiplex PCR, while TCRdb's copy carries only in-frame clones and drops some. The sample lists 75,000 to 80,000 clones; around 80% were seen once. The CDR3 has 14 residues. V was trimmed by 4 bases and J by 5 bases, leaving 15 bases between them. CDR1 is SGHKS and CDR2 is YYEKEE in the germline V gene (reference sequence). Sequenced here: peripheral blood, sampled 28 days after the second dose of the MenACWY control vaccine. The V gene is TRBV5-5, the J gene TRBJ2-5, with D possibly matching TRBD1 (5 bases). This clonotype was obtained from an adult who received the MenACWY meningococcal vaccine as a control. CDR3 in amino acids: CASSPDPGNETQYF. The CDR3 nucleotides are TGTGCCAGCAGCCCAGACCCAGGGAATGAGACCCAGTACTTC.